This T cell receptor beta chain was sequenced for a study of cytomegalovirus exposure and HLA in healthy donors. Turning to the study itself: Clustering assigned 70% to 85% of the approximately 400 genotyped donors to the Caucasian-associated ancestry cluster.

Details on this clone: Its antigen is as yet unknown.

Vbeta (60) and Jbeta (13) primers were used in the PCR. TCRdb keeps only in-frame clones here, not all; method: immunoSEQ multiplex PCR. The table has 120,000 or so clones, less than 80% seen once. Study-wide findings and caveats: Association with HLA alleles at 0.05 false discovery rate was found for 16,951 TCR beta sequences in a later analysis. Trimming of TCR beta V- and J-genes showed a link, identified in a later analysis, to a missense DCLRE1C variant.

The CDR3 length is 15 residues. Between the trimmed V and J ends, which lost 4 bases and 5 bases, there was a span of 17 bases. Germline CDR1 is WNHNN and CDR2 is SYGVQD (reference sequence). The TCR comes from a woman aged 45 to 65 in good health and CMV-seronegative. The sequencing sample was made of PBMCs. The rearrangement links TRBV10-1 to TRBJ1-1; D not resolved. CDR3 amino acids: CASSVRRRGNTEAFF. The CDR3 DNA reads TGCGCCAGCAGTGTACGACGTCGGGGTAATACTGAAGCTTTCTTT.